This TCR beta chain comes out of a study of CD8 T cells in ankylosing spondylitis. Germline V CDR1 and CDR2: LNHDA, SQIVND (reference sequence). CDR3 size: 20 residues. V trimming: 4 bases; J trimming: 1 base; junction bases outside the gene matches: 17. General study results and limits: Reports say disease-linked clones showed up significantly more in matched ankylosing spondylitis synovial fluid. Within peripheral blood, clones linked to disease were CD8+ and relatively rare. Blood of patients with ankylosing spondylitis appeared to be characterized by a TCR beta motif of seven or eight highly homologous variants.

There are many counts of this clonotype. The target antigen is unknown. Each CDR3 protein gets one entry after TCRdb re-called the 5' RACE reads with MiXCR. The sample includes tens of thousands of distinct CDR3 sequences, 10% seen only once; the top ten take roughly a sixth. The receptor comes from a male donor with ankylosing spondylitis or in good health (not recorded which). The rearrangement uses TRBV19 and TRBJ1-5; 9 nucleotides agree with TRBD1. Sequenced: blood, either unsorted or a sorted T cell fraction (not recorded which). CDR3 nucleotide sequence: TGTGCCAGTAGTAAGGGGCCGGGACAGGGTCTATTTTTGAGCAATCAGCCCCAGCATTTT. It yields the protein CASSKGPGQGLFLSNQPQHF.